This is a list of T cell receptor beta chains from one sample in a study of cytomegalovirus exposure and HLA in healthy donors. The method was immunoSEQ multiplex PCR; TCRdb's version includes in-frame clones alone and lacks a portion of them. Among 60,000 to 95,000 clones listed, 65% to 90% were seen once. Sequencing input: PBMCs. These receptors all come from a man between 70 and 80 years old in good health and CMV-seropositive. The CDR3 runs from the conserved cysteine through the conserved F or W. Fields, in order: D gene, J gene, V gene, clone size, CDR3 DNA, CDR3 protein. The D gene is left open where the match is weak. Size is omitted from some rows. Given values are once, few, many or a class for expanded clones.

>TRBD2|TRBJ2-5|TRBV18|NA
TGTGCCAGCTCACCGGGACTAGCGGGAAGGGAGACCCAGTACTTC
CASSPGLAGRETQYF
>TRBD2|TRBJ2-4|TRBV11-2|NA
TGTGCCAGCAGCATCGGACTAGCGGGTCAAAACATTCAGTACTTC
CASSIGLAGQNIQYF
>NA|TRBJ1-2|TRBV11-2|NA
TGTGCCAGCAGCCCACGGAGGGGAGGAGAAGGCTACACCTTC
CASSPRRGGEGYTF
>TRBD2|TRBJ2-3|TRBV7-2|NA
TGTGCCAGCAGTAATCTAGCGGGGGTCACAGATACGCAGTATTTT
CASSNLAGVTDTQYF
>NA|TRBJ2-3|TRBV6-4|NA
TGTGCCAGCAGTCCCATGGGAGGAGATACGCAGTATTTT
CASSPMGGDTQYF
>NA|TRBJ2-1|TRBV9|few
TGTGCCAGCAGCGCGCAGGGGTACGATGAGCAGTTCTTC
CASSAQGYDEQFF
>TRBD2|TRBJ2-3|TRBV11-2|NA
TGTGCCAGCAGCTTATCACGCGGGACTATCACAGATACGCAGTATTTT
CASSLSRGTITDTQYF
>NA|TRBJ2-3|TRBV7-9|NA
TGTGCCAGCAGCTTAGGAGGCTTGAATACGCAGTATTTT
CASSLGGLNTQYF
>TRBD1|TRBJ1-1|TRBV5-1|NA
TGCGCCAGCAGCACACAGGGGATGGACACTGAAGCTTTCTTT
CASSTQGMDTEAFF
>TRBD2|TRBJ2-2|TRBV10-3|NA
TGTGCCATCAACCGGGAGGGCCGAGGCGGGGAGCTGTTTTTT
CAINREGRGGELFF
>NA|TRBJ2-2|TRBV18|NA
TGTGCCAGCTCACCACAGCAGGGGAGCACCGGGGAGCTGTTTTTT
CASSPQQGSTGELFF
>NA|TRBJ1-1|TRBV7-9|NA
TGTGCCAGCAGCCCGGGGGGCTACACTGAAGCTTTCTTT
CASSPGGYTEAFF
>TRBD1|TRBJ2-2|TRBV6-1|NA
TGTGCCAGCAGTCTTCGGACAGGGAACACCGGGGAGCTGTTTTTT
CASSLRTGNTGELFF
>NA|TRBJ1-4|TRBV6-6|NA
TGTGCCAGCAACCACCAAGGAGTAACTAATGAAAAACTGTTTTTT
CASNHQGVTNEKLFF
>TRBD1|TRBJ1-2|TRBV29-1|NA
TGCAGCGTTGAAGGGGCGGGACAGGTCTATGGCTACACCTTC
CSVEGAGQVYGYTF
>TRBD1|TRBJ1-5|TRBV6-5|NA
TGTGCCAGCGCGACAGGGCGCAATCAGCCCCAGCATTTT
CASATGRNQPQHF
>TRBD2|TRBJ2-3|TRBV4-1|NA
TGCGCCAGCAGCCGGGAGGGACTAGCGAGCACAGATACGCAGTATTTT
CASSREGLASTDTQYF
>NA|TRBJ2-1|TRBV25-1|NA
TGTGCCAGCTCGGATGGGGCAACCTACAATGAGCAGTTCTTC
CASSDGATYNEQFF
>TRBD1|TRBJ2-7|TRBV4-1|once
TGCGCCAGCAGCCTTGTTGGGACAGTGGTCGAGCAGTACTTC
CASSLVGTVVEQYF
>NA|TRBJ1-1|TRBV7-3|NA
TGTGCCAGCAGCCGAACGCGGAACACTGAAGCTTTCTTT
CASSRTRNTEAFF
>TRBD2|TRBJ2-3|TRBV29-1|NA
TGCAGCGTGGGGGGCGGGAGGGCCGGAGATACGCAGTATTTT
CSVGGGRAGDTQYF
>NA|TRBJ2-7|TRBV7-2|NA
TGTGCCAGCAGCCACGACTTGGGTCCTAAGTACGAGCAGTACTTC
CASSHDLGPKYEQYF
>TRBD1|TRBJ1-1|TRBV4-3|NA
TGCGCCAGCAGCCAAGGGGACAGGGGGTTAGACGCTTTCTTT
CASSQGDRGLDAFF
>NA|TRBJ2-7|TRBV6-5|NA
TGTGCCAGCAGTTACTCGCCAGCGACCCCCGATCAGTACTTC
CASSYSPATPDQYF
>NA|TRBJ2-1|TRBV5-1|NA
TGCGCCAGCAGCCCGGGACACGGGTCCTACAATGAGCAGTTCTTC
CASSPGHGSYNEQFF
>TRBD1|TRBJ2-3|TRBV5-4|once
TGTGCCAGCAGCTTTGGACAGGGGGCTATGGATACGCAGTATTTT
CASSFGQGAMDTQYF
>TRBD2|TRBJ2-1|TRBV30|NA
TGTGCCTGGACCGGACTAGCGGGAGTGGGGTACAATGAGCAGTTCTTC
CAWTGLAGVGYNEQFF
>TRBD1|TRBJ1-2|TRBV27|NA
TGTGCCAGCAGTTTATCCCTCCCCCGCGGGACAGGGGACTATGGCTACACCTTC
CASSLSLPRGTGDYGYTF
>NA|TRBJ2-3|TRBV5-1|NA
TGCGCCAGCAGCTGGGACTCCGCAGATACGCAGTATTTT
CASSWDSADTQYF
>TRBD1|TRBJ1-4|TRBV7-9|NA
TGTGCCAGCAGTCAACAGGGGGCGGAGGAAAAACTGTTTTTT
CASSQQGAEEKLFF
>TRBD2|TRBJ2-5|TRBV5-1|NA
TGCGCCAGCAGCTCCTCCACTAGCGGGGGTCTCCAAGAGACCCAGTACTTC
CASSSSTSGGLQETQYF
>NA|TRBJ2-2|TRBV7-3|NA
TGTGCCAGCAGCCTCTCTGCGACCGGGGAGCTGTTTTTT
CASSLSATGELFF
>NA|TRBJ2-5|TRBV5-1|NA
TGCGCCAGCAGCTTGGGGAGTGGGCAAGAGACCCAGTACTTC
CASSLGSGQETQYF